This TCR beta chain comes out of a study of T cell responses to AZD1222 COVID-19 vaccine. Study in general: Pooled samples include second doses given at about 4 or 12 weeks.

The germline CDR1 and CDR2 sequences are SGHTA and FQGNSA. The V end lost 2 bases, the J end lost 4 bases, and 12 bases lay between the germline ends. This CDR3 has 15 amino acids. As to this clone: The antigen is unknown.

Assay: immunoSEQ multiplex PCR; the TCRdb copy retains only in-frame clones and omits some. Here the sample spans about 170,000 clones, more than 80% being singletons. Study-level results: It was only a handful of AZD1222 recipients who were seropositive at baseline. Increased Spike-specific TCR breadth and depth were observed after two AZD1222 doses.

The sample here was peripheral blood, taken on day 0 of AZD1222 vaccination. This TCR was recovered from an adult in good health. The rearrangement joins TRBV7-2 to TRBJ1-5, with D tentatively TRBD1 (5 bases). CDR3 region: CASSLHGTGNQPQHF. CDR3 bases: TGTGCCAGCAGCTTACACGGGACGGGGAATCAGCCCCAGCATTTT.